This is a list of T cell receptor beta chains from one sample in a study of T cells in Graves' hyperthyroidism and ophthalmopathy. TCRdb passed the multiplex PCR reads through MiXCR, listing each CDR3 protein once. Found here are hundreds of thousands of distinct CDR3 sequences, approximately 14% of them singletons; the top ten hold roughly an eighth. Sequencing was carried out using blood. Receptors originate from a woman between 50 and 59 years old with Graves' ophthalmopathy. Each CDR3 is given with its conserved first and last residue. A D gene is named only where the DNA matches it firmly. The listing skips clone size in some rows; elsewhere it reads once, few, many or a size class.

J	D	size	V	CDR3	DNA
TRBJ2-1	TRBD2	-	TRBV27	CASSLKGASGAYNEQFF	TGTGCCAGCAGTTTAAAAGGGGCTAGCGGGGCCTACAATGAGCAGTTCTTC
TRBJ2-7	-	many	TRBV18	CASSPYSTYEQYF	TGTGCCAGCTCACCATACAGTACCTACGAGCAGTACTTC
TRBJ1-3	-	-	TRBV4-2	CASSQRGDVSGNTIYF	TGTGCCAGCAGCCAAAGGGGGGACGTCTCTGGAAACACCATATATTTT
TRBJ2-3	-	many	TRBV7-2	CASSLDLFGDTQYF	TGTGCCAGCAGCTTAGATCTTTTTGGGGATACGCAGTATTTT
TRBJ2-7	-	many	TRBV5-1	CASSLAAESYEQYF	TGCGCCAGCAGCTTAGCGGCTGAATCCTACGAGCAGTACTTC
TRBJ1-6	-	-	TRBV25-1	CASSERGNSPLHF	TGTGCCAGCAGTGAGAGGGGGAATTCACCCCTCCACTTT
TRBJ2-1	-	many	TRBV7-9	CASSFRTPDSNEQFF	TGTGCCAGCAGCTTTCGGACGCCAGATAGCAATGAGCAGTTCTTC
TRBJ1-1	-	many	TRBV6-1	CASSDDLGTEAFF	TGTGCCAGCAGTGATGACCTGGGCACTGAAGCTTTCTTT
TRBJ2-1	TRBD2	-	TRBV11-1	CASSGRNILSGRAWNEQFF	TGTGCCAGCAGCGGACGAAACATCCTTAGCGGGAGGGCTTGGAATGAGCAGTTCTTC
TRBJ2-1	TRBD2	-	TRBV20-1	CSARGTSGIISYNEQFF	TGCAGTGCTAGAGGGACTAGCGGGATCATCTCCTACAATGAGCAGTTCTTC
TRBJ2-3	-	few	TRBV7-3	CASSLISGTDTQYF	TGTGCCAGCAGCTTAATCAGTGGGACAGATACGCAGTATTTT
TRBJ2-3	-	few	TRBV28	CASWVGVGTDTQYF	TGTGCCAGCTGGGTAGGGGTAGGCACAGATACGCAGTATTTT
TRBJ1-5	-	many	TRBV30	CAWSSSYNQPQHF	TGTGCCTGGAGTAGTTCCTACAATCAGCCCCAGCATTTT
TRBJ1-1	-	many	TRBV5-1	CASSFGMVNTEAFF	TGCGCCAGCAGCTTTGGGATGGTGAACACTGAAGCTTTCTTT
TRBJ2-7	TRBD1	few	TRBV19	CASSTGQVTYEQYF	TGTGCCAGTAGTACTGGACAGGTGACCTACGAGCAGTACTTC
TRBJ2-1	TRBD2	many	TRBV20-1	CSATRLAGYNEQFF	TGCAGTGCCACGCGGCTAGCGGGGTACAATGAGCAGTTCTTC
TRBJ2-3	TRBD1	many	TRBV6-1	CASSQGAGTDTQYF	TGTGCCAGCAGCCAGGGGGCGGGCACAGATACGCAGTATTTT
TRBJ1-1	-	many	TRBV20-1	CSANSFALFAEAFF	TGCAGTGCTAATTCGTTCGCCCTTTTTGCTGAAGCTTTCTTT
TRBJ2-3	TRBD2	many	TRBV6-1	CASSKGRTSGRRGTDTQYF	TGTGCCAGCAGTAAAGGACGGACTAGCGGGAGAAGGGGCACAGATACGCAGTATTTT
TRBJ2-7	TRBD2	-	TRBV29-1	CSVVAGSYNEQYF	TGCAGCGTCGTAGCGGGCTCCTACAATGAGCAGTACTTC
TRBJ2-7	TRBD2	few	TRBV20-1	CSADHVAGYSREQYF	TGCAGTGCGGACCATGTAGCGGGCTACAGCAGGGAGCAGTACTTC
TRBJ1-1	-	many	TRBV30	CAVIIREVNTEAFF	TGTGCCGTTATCATACGGGAGGTGAACACTGAAGCTTTCTTT